The clone carrying this T cell receptor (beta chain) was recorded a few times. The antigen remains unidentified. The V and J ends lost 6 bases and 8 bases, in that order; junction bases with no gene match: 7. From germline, CDR1 is MNHEY and CDR2 SVGEGT. The CDR3 has 15 amino acids. Via MiXCR, TCRdb re-called the reads, giving one row per CDR3 protein. In the table there are around 550,000 distinct CDR3 sequences, 26% of which are singletons. The data were obtained in a study of T cell repertoires in cytomegalovirus infection. Study summary: Public TCR beta signatures indicated both CMV infection and matching HLA type.

General study results and limits: What dominated the ex vivo response were HLA-C-restricted CMV-specific TCR beta clonotypes. The cumulative frequency of public TCR beta families distinguished individuals who carried CMV together with the relevant HLA.

The J gene is TRBJ2-1, the V gene TRBV6-2 or TRBV6-3, with 13 nucleotides matching TRBD2. The clonotype was recovered from a human donor in good health (CMV status not recorded). Some clones in this sample may be carry-over from other donors' samples. Sequenced: PBMCs. The CDR3 DNA reads as TGTGCCAGCAGAGTACTAGCGGGAGGGTTATATGAGCAGTTCTTC. Its protein product is CASRVLAGGLYEQFF.